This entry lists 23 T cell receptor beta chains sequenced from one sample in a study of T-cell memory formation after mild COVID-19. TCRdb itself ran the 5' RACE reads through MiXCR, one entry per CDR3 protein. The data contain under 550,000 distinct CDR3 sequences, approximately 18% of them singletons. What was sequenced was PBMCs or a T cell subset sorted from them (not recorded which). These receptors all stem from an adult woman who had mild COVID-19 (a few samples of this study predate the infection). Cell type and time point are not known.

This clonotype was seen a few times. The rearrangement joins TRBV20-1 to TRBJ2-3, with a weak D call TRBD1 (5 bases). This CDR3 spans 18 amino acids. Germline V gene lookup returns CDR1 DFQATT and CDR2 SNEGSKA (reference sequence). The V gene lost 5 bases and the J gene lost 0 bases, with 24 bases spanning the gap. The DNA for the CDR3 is TGCAGTGCTTTTCTCTCCCCCGTAGGGGCAATTAGCACAGATACGCAGTATTTT. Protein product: CSAFLSPVGAISTDTQYF.

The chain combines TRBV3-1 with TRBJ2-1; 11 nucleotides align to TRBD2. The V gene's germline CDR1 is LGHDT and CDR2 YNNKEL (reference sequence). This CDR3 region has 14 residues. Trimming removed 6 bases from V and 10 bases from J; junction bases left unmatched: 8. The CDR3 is CASRFLAGGSEQFF. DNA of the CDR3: TGTGCCAGCAGATTTCTAGCGGGAGGATCCGAGCAGTTCTTC.

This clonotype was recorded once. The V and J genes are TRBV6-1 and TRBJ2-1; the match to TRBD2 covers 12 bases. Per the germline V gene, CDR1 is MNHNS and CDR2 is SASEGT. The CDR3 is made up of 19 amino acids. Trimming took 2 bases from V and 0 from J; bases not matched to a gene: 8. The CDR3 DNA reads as TGTGCCAGCAGTGAAATGGCTAGCGGGAGGGGGAGCTCCTACAATGAGCAGTTCTTC. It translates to CASSEMASGRGSSYNEQFF.

For the CDR3, the DNA is TGTGCCAGCAGCCCTACGAGCCCCAGCACAGATACGCAGTATTTT. This gives the protein CASSPTSPSTDTQYF. The chain links TRBV11-2 to TRBJ2-3; D is unresolved. The CDR3 contains 15 residues. Germline V gene data show CDR1 as SGHAT and CDR2 as FQNNGV. The V gene lost 5 bases and the J gene lost 0 bases, with 12 bases spanning the gap.

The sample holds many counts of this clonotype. CDR3 coding DNA: TGTGCCAGCAGTTTACAGGCATCCTACGAGCAGTACTTC. This gives the protein CASSLQASYEQYF. This rearrangement joins TRBV12-3 or TRBV12-4 to TRBJ2-7; D uncertain. V was cut by 2 bases and J by 1 base, with 6 bases left in between. The CDR3 sequence is 13 residues long.

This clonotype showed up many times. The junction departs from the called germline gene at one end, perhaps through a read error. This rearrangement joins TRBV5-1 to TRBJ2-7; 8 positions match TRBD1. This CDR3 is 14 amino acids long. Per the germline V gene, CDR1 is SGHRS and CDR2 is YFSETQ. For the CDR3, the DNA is TGTGCCAGCAGCCCCGGGACAGGATCCTACGAGCAGTACTTC. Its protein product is CASSPGTGSYEQYF.

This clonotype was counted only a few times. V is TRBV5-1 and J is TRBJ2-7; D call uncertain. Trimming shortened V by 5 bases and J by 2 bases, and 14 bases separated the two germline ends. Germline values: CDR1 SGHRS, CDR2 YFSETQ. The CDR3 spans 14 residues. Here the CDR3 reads CASSSGQRAYEQYF. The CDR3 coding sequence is TGCGCCAGCAGTTCGGGCCAAAGGGCCTACGAGCAGTACTTC. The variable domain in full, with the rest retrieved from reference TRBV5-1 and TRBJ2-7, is KAGVTQTPRYLIKTRGQQVTLSCSPISGHRSVSWYQQTPGQGLQFLFEYFSETQRNKGNFPGRFSGRQFSNSRSEMNVSTLELGDSALYLCASSSGQRAYEQYFGPGTRLTVT.

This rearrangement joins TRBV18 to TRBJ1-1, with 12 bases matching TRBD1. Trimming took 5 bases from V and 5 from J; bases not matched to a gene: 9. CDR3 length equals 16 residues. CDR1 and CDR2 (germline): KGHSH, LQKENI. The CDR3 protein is CASSSWDRGRLTEAFF. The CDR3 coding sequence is TGTGCCAGCTCATCCTGGGACAGGGGGCGTCTGACTGAAGCTTTCTTT.

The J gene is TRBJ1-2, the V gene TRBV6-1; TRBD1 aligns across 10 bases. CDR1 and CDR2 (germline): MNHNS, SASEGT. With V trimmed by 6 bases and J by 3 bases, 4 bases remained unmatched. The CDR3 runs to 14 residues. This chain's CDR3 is CASRKTGGYYGYTF. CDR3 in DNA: TGTGCCAGCAGAAAGACAGGGGGCTACTATGGCTACACCTTC.

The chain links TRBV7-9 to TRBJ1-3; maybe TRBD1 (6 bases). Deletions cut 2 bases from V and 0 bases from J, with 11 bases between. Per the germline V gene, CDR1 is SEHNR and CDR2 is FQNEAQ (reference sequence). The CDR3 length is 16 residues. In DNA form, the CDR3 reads TGTGCCAGCAGCTTAACTACAGGGTTCTCTGGAAACACCATATATTTT. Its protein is CASSLTTGFSGNTIYF.

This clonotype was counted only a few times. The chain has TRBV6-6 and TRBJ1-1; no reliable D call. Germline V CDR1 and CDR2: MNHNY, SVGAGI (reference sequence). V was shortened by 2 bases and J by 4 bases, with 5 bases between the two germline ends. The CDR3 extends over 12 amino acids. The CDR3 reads CASSYDGTEAFF. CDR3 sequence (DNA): TGTGCCAGCAGTTACGATGGCACTGAAGCTTTCTTT.

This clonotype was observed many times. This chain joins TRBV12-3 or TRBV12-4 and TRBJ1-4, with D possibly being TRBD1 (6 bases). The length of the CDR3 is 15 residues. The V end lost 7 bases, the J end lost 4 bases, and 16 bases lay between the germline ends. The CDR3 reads CASMGGAQFNEKLFF. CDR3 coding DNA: TGTGCCAGCATGGGGGGGGCCCAGTTTAATGAAAAACTGTTTTTT.

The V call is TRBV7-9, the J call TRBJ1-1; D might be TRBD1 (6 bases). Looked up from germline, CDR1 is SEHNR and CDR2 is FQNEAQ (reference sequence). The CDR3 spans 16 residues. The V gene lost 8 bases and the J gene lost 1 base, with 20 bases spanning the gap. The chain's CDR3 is CASSSGSGEWNTEAFF. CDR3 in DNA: TGTGCCAGCTCGAGTGGGTCAGGGGAATGGAACACTGAAGCTTTCTTT.

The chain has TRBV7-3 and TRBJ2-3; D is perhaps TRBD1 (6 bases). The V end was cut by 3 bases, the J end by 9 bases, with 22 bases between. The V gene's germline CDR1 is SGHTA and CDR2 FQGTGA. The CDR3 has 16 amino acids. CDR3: CASSFQGGYFQGTQYF. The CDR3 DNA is TGTGCCAGCAGCTTTCAAGGGGGATACTTCCAGGGGACGCAGTATTTT. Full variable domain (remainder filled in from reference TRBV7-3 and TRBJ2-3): GAGVSQTPSNKVTEKGKYVELRCDPISGHTALYWYRQSLGQGPEFLIYFQGTGAADDSGLPNDRFFAVRPEGSVSTLKIQRTERGDSAVYLCASSFQGGYFQGTQYFGPGTRLTVL.

The CDR3 DNA sequence: TGTGCCAGCAGCTTAGTGGCTCCTAGCACAGATACGCAGTATTTT. Its translation is CASSLVAPSTDTQYF. The chain recombines TRBV7-9 with TRBJ2-3; D gene uncertain. V was pared by 1 base and J by 0 bases, with 8 bases between. The CDR3 is 15 residues long. Germline V gives CDR1 SEHNR, CDR2 FQNEAQ (reference sequence).

For the CDR3, the DNA is TGTGCCAGCAGTCGCGGGACAGGGTTGGACCGTGGGGCCAACGTCCTGACTTTC. Protein product: CASSRGTGLDRGANVLTF. The gene calls are TRBV7-9 and TRBJ2-6; 9 nucleotides match TRBD1. Losses at the gene ends were 6 bases for V and 3 bases for J; bases not matched to a gene: 12. The CDR3 covers 18 residues. CDR1 and CDR2 (germline): SEHNR, FQNEAQ (reference sequence).

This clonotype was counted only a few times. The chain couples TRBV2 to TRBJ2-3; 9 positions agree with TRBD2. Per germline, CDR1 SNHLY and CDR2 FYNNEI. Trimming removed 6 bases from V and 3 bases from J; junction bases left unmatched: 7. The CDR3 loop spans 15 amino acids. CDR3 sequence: CASRLLAGVTDTQYF. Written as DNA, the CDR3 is TGTGCCAGCAGGCTCTTAGCGGGGGTGACAGATACGCAGTATTTT.

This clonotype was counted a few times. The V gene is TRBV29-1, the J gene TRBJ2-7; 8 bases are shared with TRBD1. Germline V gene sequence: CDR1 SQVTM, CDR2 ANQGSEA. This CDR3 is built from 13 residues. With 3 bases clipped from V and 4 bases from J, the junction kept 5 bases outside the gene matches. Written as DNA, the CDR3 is TGCAGCGTTGAGAGACAGGGGACTTACGAGCAGTACTTC. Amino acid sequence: CSVERQGTYEQYF.

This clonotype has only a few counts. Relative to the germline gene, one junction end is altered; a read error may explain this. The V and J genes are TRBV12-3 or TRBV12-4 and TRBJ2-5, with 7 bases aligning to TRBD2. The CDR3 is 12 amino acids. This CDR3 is CASTSGGETQYF. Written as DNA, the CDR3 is TGTGCGAGCACATCGGGGGGAGAGACCCAGTACTTC.

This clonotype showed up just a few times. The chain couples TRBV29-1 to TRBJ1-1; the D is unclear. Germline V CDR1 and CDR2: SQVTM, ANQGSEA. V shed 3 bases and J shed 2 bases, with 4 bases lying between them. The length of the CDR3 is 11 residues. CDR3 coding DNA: TGCAGCGTTGACATTAACACTGAAGCTTTCTTT. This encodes CSVDINTEAFF.

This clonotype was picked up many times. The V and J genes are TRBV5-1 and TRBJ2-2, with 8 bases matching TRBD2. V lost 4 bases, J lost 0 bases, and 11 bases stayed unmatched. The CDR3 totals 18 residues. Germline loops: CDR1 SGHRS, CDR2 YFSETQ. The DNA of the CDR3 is TGCGCCAGCAGCCTTTTCTCTAGCGGGCACGCGAACACCGGGGAGCTGTTTTTT. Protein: CASSLFSSGHANTGELFF.

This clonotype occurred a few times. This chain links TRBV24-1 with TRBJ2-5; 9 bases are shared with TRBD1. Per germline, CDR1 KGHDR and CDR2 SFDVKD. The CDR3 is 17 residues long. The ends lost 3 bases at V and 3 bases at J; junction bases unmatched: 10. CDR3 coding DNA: TGTGCCACCAGTGATATAAGGACAGGGGAGAGTGAAGAGACCCAGTACTTC. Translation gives CATSDIRTGESEETQYF.

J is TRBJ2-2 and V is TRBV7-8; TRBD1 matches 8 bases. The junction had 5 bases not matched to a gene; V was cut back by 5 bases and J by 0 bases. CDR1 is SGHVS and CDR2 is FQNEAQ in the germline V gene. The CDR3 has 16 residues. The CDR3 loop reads CASSPRQGTNTGELFF. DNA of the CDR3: TGTGCCAGCAGCCCCCGACAGGGGACGAACACCGGGGAGCTGTTTTTT.